This is a list of T cell receptor beta chains from one sample in a study of blood T cell repertoires in COVID-19. Profiled with immunoSEQ multiplex PCR; TCRdb holds only in-frame clones, not every one. The data show 200,000 to 250,000 clones, almost 85% seen once. The material sequenced was peripheral blood. These receptors were collected from a woman in her seventies with COVID-19, enrolled during active disease. CDR3s include the opening cysteine and the closing phenylalanine or tryptophan. D genes are given only for firm matches. Size is stated for part of the rows, as once, few or many counts, or as a class when the clone is expanded.

d_gene	v_gene	j_gene	abundance	CDR3aa	CDR3nt
NA	TRBV12-5	TRBJ2-1	NA	CASGQPGAYNEQFF	TGTGCTAGTGGCCAGCCGGGGGCCTACAATGAGCAGTTCTTC
TRBD1	TRBV11-3	TRBJ1-6	NA	CASSPRDRGLSPLHF	TGTGCCAGCAGCCCCCGGGACAGGGGGCTTTCACCCCTCCACTTT
NA	TRBV19	TRBJ1-2	NA	CASSPPGTQARGGYTF	TGTGCCAGTAGTCCTCCAGGGACACAAGCGCGCGGTGGCTACACCTTC
TRBD2	TRBV7-3	TRBJ2-3	NA	CASSLSAGGLTDTQYF	TGTGCCAGCAGCCTCTCCGCGGGGGGGCTTACAGATACGCAGTATTTT
NA	TRBV7-3	TRBJ2-7	NA	CASSPTRASAEQYF	TGTGCCAGCAGCCCCACTAGGGCTAGCGCCGAGCAGTACTTC
NA	TRBV7-9	TRBJ1-2	NA	CASSPFELGYTF	TGTGCCAGCAGCCCCTTCGAGCTTGGCTACACCTTC
NA	TRBV4-3	TRBJ1-4	NA	CASSPRPGATNEKLFF	TGCGCCAGCAGCCCCCGGCCCGGAGCAACTAATGAAAAACTGTTTTTT
NA	TRBV11-3	TRBJ2-5	NA	CASSSERTDFQETQYF	TGTGCCAGCAGCTCAGAGAGGACAGACTTCCAAGAGACCCAGTACTTC
NA	TRBV7-2	TRBJ2-7	NA	CASSPQGATQPKYF	TGTGCCAGCAGCCCACAAGGGGCAACCCAACCCAAGTACTTC
TRBD2	TRBV27	TRBJ2-7	NA	CASSPTSGSSYEQYF	TGTGCCAGCAGTCCGACTAGCGGAAGCTCCTACGAGCAGTACTTC
NA	TRBV15	TRBJ2-5	NA	CATSRSPGETQYF	TGTGCCACCAGCAGATCACCAGGGGAGACCCAGTACTTC
TRBD2	TRBV30	TRBJ2-1	NA	CAWSKLAGPNNEQFF	TGTGCCTGGAGTAAACTAGCGGGCCCCAACAATGAGCAGTTCTTC
NA	TRBV3-1/TRBV3-2	TRBJ1-4	NA	CASSQDPRDEKLFF	TGTGCCAGCAGCCAAGATCCCCGGGATGAAAAACTGTTTTTT
NA	TRBV6-5	TRBJ2-7	once	CASSYSIPGYEQYF	TGTGCCAGCAGTTACTCGATCCCGGGATACGAGCAGTACTTC